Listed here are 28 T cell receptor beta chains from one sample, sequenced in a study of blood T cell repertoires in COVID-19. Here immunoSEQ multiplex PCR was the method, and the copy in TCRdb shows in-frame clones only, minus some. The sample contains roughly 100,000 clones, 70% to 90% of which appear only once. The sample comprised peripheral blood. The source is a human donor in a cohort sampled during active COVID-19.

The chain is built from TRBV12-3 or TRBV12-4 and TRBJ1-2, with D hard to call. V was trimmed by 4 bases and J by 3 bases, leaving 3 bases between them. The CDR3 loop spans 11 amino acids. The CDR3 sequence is CASSSDYGYTF. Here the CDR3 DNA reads TGTGCCAGCAGTTCGGACTATGGCTACACCTTC.

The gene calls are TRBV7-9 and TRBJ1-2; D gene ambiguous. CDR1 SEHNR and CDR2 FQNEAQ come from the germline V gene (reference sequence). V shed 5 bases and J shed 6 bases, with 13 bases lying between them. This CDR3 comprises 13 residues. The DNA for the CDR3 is TGTGCCAGCAGCCGGGGTGGGTGGCATGGCTACACCTTC. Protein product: CASSRGGWHGYTF.

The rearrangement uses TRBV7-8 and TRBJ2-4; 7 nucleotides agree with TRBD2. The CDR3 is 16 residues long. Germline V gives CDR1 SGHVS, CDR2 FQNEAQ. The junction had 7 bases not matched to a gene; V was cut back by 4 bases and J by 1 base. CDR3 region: CASSSGLVNAKNIQYF. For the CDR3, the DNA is TGTGCCAGCAGCTCCGGACTAGTAAACGCCAAAAACATTCAGTACTTC.

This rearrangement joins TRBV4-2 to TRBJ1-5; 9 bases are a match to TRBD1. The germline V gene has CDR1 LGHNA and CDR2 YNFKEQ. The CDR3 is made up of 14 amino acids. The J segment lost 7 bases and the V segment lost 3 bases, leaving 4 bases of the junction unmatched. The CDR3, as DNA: TGTGCCAGCAGCCATGGGACAGGGAACCAGCCCCAGCATTTT. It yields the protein CASSHGTGNQPQHF.

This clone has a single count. The CDR3 region is CASSQDRLAGVTDTQYF. CDR3 bases: TGCGCCAGCAGCCAAGATCGGCTAGCGGGGGTCACAGATACGCAGTATTTT. The rearrangement joins TRBV4-3 to TRBJ2-3; the match to TRBD2 covers 10 bases. This CDR3 is 17 amino acids long. In germline, CDR1 is LGHNA, CDR2 YSLEER. J gave up 2 bases and V 0 bases, and 5 bases lay outside the gene matches.

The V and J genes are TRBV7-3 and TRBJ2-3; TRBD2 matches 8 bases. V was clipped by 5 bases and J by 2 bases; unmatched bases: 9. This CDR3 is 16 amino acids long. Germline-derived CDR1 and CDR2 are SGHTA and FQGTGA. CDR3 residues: CASSPAPSGYTDTQYF. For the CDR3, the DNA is TGTGCCAGCAGCCCCGCCCCTAGCGGGTACACAGATACGCAGTATTTT.

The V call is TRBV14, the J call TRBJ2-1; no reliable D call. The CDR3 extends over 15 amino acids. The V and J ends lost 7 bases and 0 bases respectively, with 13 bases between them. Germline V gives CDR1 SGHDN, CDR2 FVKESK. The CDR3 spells CASIPTPSSYNEQFF. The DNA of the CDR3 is TGTGCCAGCATCCCTACCCCGAGCTCCTACAATGAGCAGTTCTTC.

The CDR3 bases are TGTGCCAGCAGCCCGGGACTAAACACAGATACGCAGTATTTT. Translation: CASSPGLNTDTQYF. This chain uses TRBV7-2 with TRBJ2-3; 7 bases fit TRBD2. The J segment lost 2 bases and the V segment lost 5 bases, leaving 4 bases of the junction unmatched. The CDR3 spans 14 residues. CDR1 and CDR2 from the germline V gene are SGHTA and FQGNSA.

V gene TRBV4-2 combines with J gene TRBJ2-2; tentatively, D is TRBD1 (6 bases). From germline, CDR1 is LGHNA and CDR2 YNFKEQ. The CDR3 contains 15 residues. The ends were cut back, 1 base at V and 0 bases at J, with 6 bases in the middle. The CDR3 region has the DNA TGTGCCAGCAGCCAAGGGACAGCGAACACCGGGGAGCTGTTTTTT. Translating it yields CASSQGTANTGELFF.

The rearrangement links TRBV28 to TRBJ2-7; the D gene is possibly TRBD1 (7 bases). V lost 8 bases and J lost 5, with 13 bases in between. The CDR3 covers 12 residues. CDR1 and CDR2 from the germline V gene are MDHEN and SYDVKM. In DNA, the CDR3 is TGTGCCAGCGGGGGGACAGACCACGAGCAGTACTTC. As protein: CASGGTDHEQYF.

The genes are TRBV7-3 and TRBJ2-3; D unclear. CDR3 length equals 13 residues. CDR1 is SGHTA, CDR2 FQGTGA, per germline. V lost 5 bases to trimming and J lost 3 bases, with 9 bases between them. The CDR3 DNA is TGTGCCAGCAGCCGGAGAGGAACAGATACGCAGTATTTT. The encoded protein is CASSRRGTDTQYF.

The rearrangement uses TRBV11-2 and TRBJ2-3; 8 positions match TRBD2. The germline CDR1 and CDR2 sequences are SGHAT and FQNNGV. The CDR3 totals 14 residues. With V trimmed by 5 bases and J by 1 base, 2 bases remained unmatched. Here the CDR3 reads CASSQTSGTDTQYF. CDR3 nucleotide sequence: TGTGCCAGCAGCCAGACTAGCGGCACAGATACGCAGTATTTT.

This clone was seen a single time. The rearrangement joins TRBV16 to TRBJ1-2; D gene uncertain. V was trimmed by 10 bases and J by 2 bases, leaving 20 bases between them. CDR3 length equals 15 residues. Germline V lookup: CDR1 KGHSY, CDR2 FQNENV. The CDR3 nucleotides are TGTGCCATCCAGGACGGCTCGGGGTCGAACTATGGCTACACCTTC. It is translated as CAIQDGSGSNYGYTF.

CDR3 region: CASSADSAYGYTF. DNA of the CDR3: TGCGCCAGCAGCGCGGACAGTGCCTATGGCTACACCTTC. This chain joins TRBV5-1 and TRBJ1-2; D might be TRBD1 (6 bases). V lost 4 bases, J lost 4 bases, and 11 bases lay in between. Germline-derived CDR1 and CDR2 are SGHRS and YFSETQ. CDR3 length: 13 residues.

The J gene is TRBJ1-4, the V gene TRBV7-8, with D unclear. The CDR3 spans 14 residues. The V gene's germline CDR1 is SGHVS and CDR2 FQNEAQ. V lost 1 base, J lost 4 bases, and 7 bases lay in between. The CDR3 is CASSLVLGNEKLFF. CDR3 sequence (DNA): TGTGCCAGCAGCTTAGTACTCGGTAATGAAAAACTGTTTTTT. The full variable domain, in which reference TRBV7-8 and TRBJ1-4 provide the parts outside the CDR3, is GAGVSQSPRYKVAKRGQDVALRCDPISGHVSLFWYQQALGQGPEFLTYFQNEAQLDKSGLPSDRFFAERPEGSVSTLKIQRTQQEDSAVYLCASSLVLGNEKLFFGSGTQLSVL.

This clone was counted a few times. CDR3 in DNA: TGTGCTAGTGGTTTGGACCAGGGTAAGGCTTTCTTT. It translates to CASGLDQGKAFF. The chain recombines TRBV12-5 with TRBJ1-1, with D tentatively TRBD1 (5 bases). CDR1 and CDR2 from the germline V gene are LGHNT and FRNRAP. The CDR3 is 12 residues long. Trimming shortened V by 1 base and J by 11 bases, and 11 bases separated the two germline ends.

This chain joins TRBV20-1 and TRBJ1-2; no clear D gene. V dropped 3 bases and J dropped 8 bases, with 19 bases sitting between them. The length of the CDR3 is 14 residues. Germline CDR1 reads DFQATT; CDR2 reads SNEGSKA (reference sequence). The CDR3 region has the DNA TGCAGTGCTAGTTCTCCGGGTGCTAACGCAGGCTACACCTTC. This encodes CSASSPGANAGYTF.

CDR3 region: CASSLTDRGGSEAFF. For the CDR3, the DNA is TGCGCCAGCAGCCTAACGGACAGGGGGGGATCTGAAGCTTTCTTT. The genes are TRBV5-1 and TRBJ1-1; 10 bases are a match to TRBD1. Trimming cost V 4 bases and J 6 bases; bases outside gene matches: 9. Germline CDR1 reads SGHRS; CDR2 reads YFSETQ. This CDR3 has 15 residues.

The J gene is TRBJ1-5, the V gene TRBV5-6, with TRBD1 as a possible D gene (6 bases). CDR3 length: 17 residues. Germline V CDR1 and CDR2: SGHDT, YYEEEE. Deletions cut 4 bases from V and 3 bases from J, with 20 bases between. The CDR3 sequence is CASSALRQGTINQPQHF. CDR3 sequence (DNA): TGTGCCAGCAGCGCTCTTCGGCAGGGGACTATCAATCAGCCCCAGCATTTT. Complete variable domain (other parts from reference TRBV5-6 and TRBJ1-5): DAGVTQSPTHLIKTRGQQVTLRCSPKSGHDTVSWYQQALGQGPQFIFQYYEEEERQRGNFPDRFSGHQFPNYSSELNVNALLLGDSALYLCASSALRQGTINQPQHFGDGTRLSIL.

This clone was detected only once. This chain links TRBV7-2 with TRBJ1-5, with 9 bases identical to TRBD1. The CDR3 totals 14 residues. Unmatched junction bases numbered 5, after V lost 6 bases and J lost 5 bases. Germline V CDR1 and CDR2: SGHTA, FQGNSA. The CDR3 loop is CASRRQGGYQPQHF. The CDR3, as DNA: TGTGCCAGCAGGAGACAGGGGGGATATCAGCCCCAGCATTTT.

The DNA for the CDR3 is TGTGCCAGCAGTTTCGGGACTAGCGGCGCCTACGAGCAGTACTTC. It codes for CASSFGTSGAYEQYF. The chain employs TRBV28 and TRBJ2-7; 11 bases line up with TRBD2. V trimming: 3 bases; J trimming: 2 bases; junction bases outside the gene matches: 3. The CDR3 spans 15 residues. Germline CDR1 MDHEN, CDR2 SYDVKM. Looking up the rest from reference TRBV28 and TRBJ2-7 gives the full variable domain: DVKVTQSSRYLVKRTGEKVFLECVQDMDHENMFWYRQDPGLGLRLIYFSYDVKMKEKGDIPEGYSVSREKKERFSLILESASTNQTSMYLCASSFGTSGAYEQYFGPGTRLTVT.

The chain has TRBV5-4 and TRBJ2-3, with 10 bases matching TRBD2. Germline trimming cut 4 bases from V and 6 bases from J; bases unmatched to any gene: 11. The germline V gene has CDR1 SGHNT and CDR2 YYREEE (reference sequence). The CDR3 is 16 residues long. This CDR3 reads CASSAALAGVADTQYF. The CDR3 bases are TGTGCCAGCAGCGCCGCCCTAGCGGGAGTTGCTGATACGCAGTATTTT.

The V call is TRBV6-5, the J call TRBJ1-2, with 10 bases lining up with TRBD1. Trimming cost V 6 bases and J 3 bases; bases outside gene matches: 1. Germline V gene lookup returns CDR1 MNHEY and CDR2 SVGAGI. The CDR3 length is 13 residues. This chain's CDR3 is CASRTGGDYGYTF. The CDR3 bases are TGTGCCAGCAGGACAGGGGGCGACTATGGCTACACCTTC.

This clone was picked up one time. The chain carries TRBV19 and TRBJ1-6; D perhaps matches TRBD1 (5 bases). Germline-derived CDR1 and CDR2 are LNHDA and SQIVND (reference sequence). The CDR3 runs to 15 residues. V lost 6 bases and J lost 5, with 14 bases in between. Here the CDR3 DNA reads TGTGCCAGTAGACGCCCCTCGGGGGATAATTCACCCCTCCACTTT. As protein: CASRRPSGDNSPLHF.

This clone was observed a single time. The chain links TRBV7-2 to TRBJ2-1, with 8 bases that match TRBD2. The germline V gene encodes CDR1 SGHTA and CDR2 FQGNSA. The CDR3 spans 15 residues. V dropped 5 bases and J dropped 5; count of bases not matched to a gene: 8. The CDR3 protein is CASSPSGSGNNEQFF. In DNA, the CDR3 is TGTGCCAGCAGCCCAAGTGGTAGCGGGAACAATGAGCAGTTCTTC.

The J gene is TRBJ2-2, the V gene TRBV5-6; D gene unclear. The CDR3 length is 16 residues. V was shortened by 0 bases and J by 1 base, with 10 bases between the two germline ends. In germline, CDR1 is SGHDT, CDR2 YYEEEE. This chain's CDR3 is CASSLVAVLNTGELFF. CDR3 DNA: TGTGCCAGCAGCTTGGTCGCGGTATTGAACACCGGGGAGCTGTTTTTT.

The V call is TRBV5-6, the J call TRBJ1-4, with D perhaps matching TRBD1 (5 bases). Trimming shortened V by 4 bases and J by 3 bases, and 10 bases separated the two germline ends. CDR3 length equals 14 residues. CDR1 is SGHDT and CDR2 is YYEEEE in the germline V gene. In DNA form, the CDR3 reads TGTGCCAGCAGCGGGCGACAGTCTAATGAAAAACTGTTTTTT. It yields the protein CASSGRQSNEKLFF.

The chain's CDR3 is CASSRDRGGEQYF. The CDR3 DNA sequence: TGCGCCAGCAGCCGGGACAGGGGTGGTGAGCAGTACTTC. V is TRBV10-1 and J is TRBJ2-7; 10 bases are shared with TRBD1. Per the germline V gene, CDR1 is WNHNN and CDR2 is SYGVQD (reference sequence). The CDR3 runs 13 residues. The V and J ends lost 6 bases and 7 bases, in that order; junction bases with no gene match: 6.